This TCR beta chain was recorded in a study of vaccination effects on CD4 cells after COVID-19. Only in-frame clones appear in the TCRdb table, and some are missing; sequencing was by immunoSEQ multiplex PCR. The sample lists some 40,000 clones, approximately 70% occurring once. Comment on this clone: Its specificity is unknown.

An approximately 10-day culture period preceded the isolation of CD4+ T cells. Two-dose vaccination with either BNT162b2 or mRNA-1273 was given to the participants. CDR1 is LNHNV and CDR2 is YYDKDF in the germline V gene (reference sequence). Trimming took 0 bases from V and 4 from J, leaving 25 bases between them. The CDR3 runs 20 residues. J is TRBJ2-1 and V is TRBV15; tentative D call: TRBD1 (6 bases). Source: CD4+ T cells from PBMCs cultured without peptide, taken after COVID-19 vaccination. The TCR originated in a human donor who received a COVID-19 vaccine. The CDR3 nucleotides are TGTGCCACCAGCAGAGATTCATCAGAAAATTTCAGGGGCGCTTACAATGAGCAGTTCTTC. Translated, it gives CATSRDSSENFRGAYNEQFF.